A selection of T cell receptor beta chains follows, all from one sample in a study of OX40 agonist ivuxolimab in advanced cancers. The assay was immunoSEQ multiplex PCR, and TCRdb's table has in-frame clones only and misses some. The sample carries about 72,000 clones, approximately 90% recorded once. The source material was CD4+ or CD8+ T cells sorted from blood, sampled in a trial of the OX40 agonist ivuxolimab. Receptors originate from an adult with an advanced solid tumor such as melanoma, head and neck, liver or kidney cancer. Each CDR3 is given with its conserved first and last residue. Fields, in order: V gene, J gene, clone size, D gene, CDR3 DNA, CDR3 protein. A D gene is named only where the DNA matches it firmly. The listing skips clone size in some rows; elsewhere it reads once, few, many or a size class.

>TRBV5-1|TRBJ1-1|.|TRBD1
TGCGCCAGCAGCCTCGGACAGGCCCTCATGAACACTGAAGCTTTCTTT
CASSLGQALMNTEAFF
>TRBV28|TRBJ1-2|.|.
TGTGCCAGCAGTTTGCTGTCTTACTATGGCTACACCTTC
CASSLLSYYGYTF
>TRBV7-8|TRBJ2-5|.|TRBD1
TGTGCCAGCAGCTCGGGGACAGGGGAAGAGACCCAGTACTTC
CASSSGTGEETQYF
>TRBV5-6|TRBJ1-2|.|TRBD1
TGTGCCAGCAGCACCGGGACAGGCTATGGCTACACCTTC
CASSTGTGYGYTF
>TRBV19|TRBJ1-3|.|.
TGTGCCAGTAGTAACACCCCAGGGAGGGGGTCCTCTGGAAACACCATATATTTT
CASSNTPGRGSSGNTIYF
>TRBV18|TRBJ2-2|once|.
TGTGCCAGCTCCCCCATTGCGAACACCGGGGAGCTGTTTTTT
CASSPIANTGELFF
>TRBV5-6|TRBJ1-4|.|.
TGTGCCAGCAGCACCAGGGAGTGGGATGAAAAACTGTTTTTT
CASSTREWDEKLFF
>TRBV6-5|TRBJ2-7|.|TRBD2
TGTGCCAGCAGTTATCTAGCGGGGAGCTCCTACGAGCAGTACTTC
CASSYLAGSSYEQYF
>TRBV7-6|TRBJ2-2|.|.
TGTGCCAGCAGCTTAGTCATCAGGAACACCGGGGAGCTGTTTTTT
CASSLVIRNTGELFF
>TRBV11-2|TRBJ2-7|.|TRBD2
TGTGCCAGCAGCGGAGGACTAGCGGGGCCCAGGGAGCAGTACTTC
CASSGGLAGPREQYF
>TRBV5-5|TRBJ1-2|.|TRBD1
TGTGCCAGCAGCCCGGACAGGGTGTGGTATGGCTACACCTTC
CASSPDRVWYGYTF
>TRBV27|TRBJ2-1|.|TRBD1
TGTGCCAGCAGCATCCCAGGGGGCCCCTACAATGAGCAGTTCTTC
CASSIPGGPYNEQFF
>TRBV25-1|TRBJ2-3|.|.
TGTGCCAGCAGTGATGGACTACCGGGGCAGTATTTT
CASSDGLPGQYF
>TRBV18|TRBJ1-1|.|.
TGTGCCAGCTCAACAGGGATGAACACTGAAGCTTTCTTT
CASSTGMNTEAFF
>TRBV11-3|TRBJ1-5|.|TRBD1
TGTGCCAGCAGCTTCACAGGGGCACAGCCCCAGCATTTT
CASSFTGAQPQHF
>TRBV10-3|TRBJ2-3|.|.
TGTGCCATTTCCGGGACACCCAGAACAGATACGCAGTATTTT
CAISGTPRTDTQYF
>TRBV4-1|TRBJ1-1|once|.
TGCGCCAGCAGCCAAGATCTCCAGGGACTGAACACTGAAGCTTTCTTT
CASSQDLQGLNTEAFF
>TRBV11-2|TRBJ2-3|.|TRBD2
TGTGCCAGCAGCTTAGATTTGCTAGCGGGGGGTGGGACAGATACGCAGTATTTT
CASSLDLLAGGGTDTQYF
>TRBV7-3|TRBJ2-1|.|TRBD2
TGTGCCAGCAGCCCCCAGACTAGCGGGAACTACAATGAGCAGTTCTTC
CASSPQTSGNYNEQFF
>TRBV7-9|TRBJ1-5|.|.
TGTGCCAGCAGCCCCCTGGGCAGGGTTCAGAATCAGCCCCAGCATTTT
CASSPLGRVQNQPQHF
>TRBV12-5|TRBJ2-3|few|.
TGTGCTAGTGGTTTGGGGCAGGCAAGCACAGATACGCAGTATTTT
CASGLGQASTDTQYF
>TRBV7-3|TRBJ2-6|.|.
TGTGCCAGCAGCTCCAGGACGGGCAACGTCCTGACTTTC
CASSSRTGNVLTF